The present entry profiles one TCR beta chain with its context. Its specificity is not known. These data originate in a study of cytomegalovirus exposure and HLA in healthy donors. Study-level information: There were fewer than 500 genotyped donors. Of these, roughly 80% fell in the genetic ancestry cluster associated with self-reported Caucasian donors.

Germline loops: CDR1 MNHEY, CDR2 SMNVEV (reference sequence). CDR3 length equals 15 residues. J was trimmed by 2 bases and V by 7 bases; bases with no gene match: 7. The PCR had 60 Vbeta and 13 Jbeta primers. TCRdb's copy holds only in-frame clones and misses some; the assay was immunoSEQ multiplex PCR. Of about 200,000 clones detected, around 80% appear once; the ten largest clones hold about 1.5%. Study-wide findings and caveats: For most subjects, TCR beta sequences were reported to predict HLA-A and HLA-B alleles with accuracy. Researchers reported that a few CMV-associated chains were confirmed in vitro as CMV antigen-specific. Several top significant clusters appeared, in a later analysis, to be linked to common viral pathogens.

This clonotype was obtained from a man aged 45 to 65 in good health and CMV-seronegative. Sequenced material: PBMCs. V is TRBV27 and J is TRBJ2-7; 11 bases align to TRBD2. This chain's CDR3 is CASKFGTSGTYEQYF. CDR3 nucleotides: TGTGCCAGCAAGTTTGGGACTAGCGGAACCTACGAGCAGTACTTC.